The next 30 T cell receptor beta chains were all read from a single sample in a study of shared clonotypes between healthy human individuals. In the naive CD8 group, cells lacked CD45RO and were positively selected for CCR7, so terminally differentiated effector memory CD45RA+ cells were left out. Clones were read by immunoSEQ multiplex PCR, and TCRdb kept only the in-frame ones, dropping some. The sample contains roughly 590,000 clones, over 95% of which appear only once. The sample consisted of naive CD8+ T cells sorted from blood. The receptors come from a woman in her twenties or thirties in good health.

In DNA, the CDR3 is TGTGCCAGCAGTCCCCTAGCGGGAGGGCCCGACAATGAGCAGTTCTTC. The encoded protein is CASSPLAGGPDNEQFF. The rearrangement links TRBV27 to TRBJ2-1; 12 nucleotides line up with TRBD2. Losses at the gene ends were 5 bases for V and 5 bases for J; bases not matched to a gene: 7. Germline CDR1 MNHEY, CDR2 SMNVEV (reference sequence). CDR3 length: 16 residues.

Turning to this clone: Other nucleotide sequences from this sample produce the same CDR3. The chain carries TRBV7-9 and TRBJ1-1; D might be TRBD1 (5 bases). Germline V gene lookup returns CDR1 SEHNR and CDR2 FQNEAQ (reference sequence). Trimming took off 1 base at V and 1 base at J, with 10 bases between the two ends. This CDR3 comprises 15 residues. The CDR3 loop is CASSLGQGTNTEAFF. CDR3 coding DNA: TGTGCCAGCAGCTTAGGGCAGGGCACGAACACTGAAGCTTTCTTT.

This chain joins TRBV15 and TRBJ1-2; possible D gene TRBD1, 6 bases. The germline V gene has CDR1 LNHNV and CDR2 YYDKDF (reference sequence). Trimming left V 5 bases short and J 6 bases short, with 13 bases between. This CDR3 has 13 residues. The CDR3 sequence is CATSPSAGDGYTF. As DNA, the CDR3 is TGTGCCACCAGCCCCTCGGCAGGGGATGGCTACACCTTC.

The chain is built from TRBV27 and TRBJ2-5; D is perhaps TRBD1 or TRBD2 (5 bases each). The germline gives CDR1 MNHEY, CDR2 SMNVEV (reference sequence). The CDR3 sequence is 14 residues long. The V end was cut by 5 bases, the J end by 5 bases, with 15 bases between. The CDR3 region is CASSDSGPGETQYF. The CDR3 nucleotides are TGTGCCAGCAGTGACTCGGGACCAGGGGAGACCCAGTACTTC.

The V call is TRBV28, the J call TRBJ1-5; 7 bases are a match to TRBD1. Germline-derived CDR1 and CDR2 are MDHEN and SYDVKM. CDR3 length: 15 amino acids. Losses at the gene ends were 10 bases for V and 3 bases for J; bases not matched to a gene: 12. This CDR3 is CATAEGARNNQPQHF. The CDR3 DNA reads TGTGCCACCGCTGAGGGGGCCCGTAACAATCAGCCCCAGCATTTT.

The V call is TRBV28, the J call TRBJ2-2; 7 bases are shared with TRBD2. The CDR3 is 15 amino acids. Germline lookup yields CDR1 MDHEN and CDR2 SYDVKM. V lost 6 bases, J lost 1 base, and 5 bases stayed unmatched. CDR3 amino acids: CASSREVLNTGELFF. The CDR3 DNA is TGTGCCAGCAGCCGGGAGGTCTTGAACACCGGGGAGCTGTTTTTT.

This clone was recorded only once. The CDR3 bases are TGCGCCAGCAGTCAATCGGTCGGGGGGACAGCTATCTACGAGCAGTACTTC. Translating it yields CASSQSVGGTAIYEQYF. The V and J genes are TRBV23-1 and TRBJ2-7; D is possibly TRBD1 or TRBD2 (7 bases each). TRBV23-1 is labeled an ORF, and its function is uncertain. CDR3 length: 17 amino acids. The V gene lost 0 bases and the J gene lost 3 bases, with 18 bases spanning the gap.

The chain joins TRBV28 to TRBJ2-7, with D possibly TRBD1 on 5 matching bases. The germline CDR1 and CDR2 sequences are MDHEN and SYDVKM. The CDR3 runs to 14 residues. Trimming removed 6 bases at V and 3 bases at J, with 15 bases between. This CDR3 reads CASSLWGENYEQYF. Here the CDR3 DNA reads TGTGCCAGCAGCCTTTGGGGCGAAAACTACGAGCAGTACTTC.

The chain combines TRBV19 with TRBJ2-1; TRBD2 aligns across 12 bases. V gave up 3 bases and J gave up 3 bases; unmatched junction bases: 3. Per the germline V gene, CDR1 is LNHDA and CDR2 is SQIVND (reference sequence). This CDR3 has 16 amino acids. In DNA, the CDR3 is TGTGCCAGTAGTATTCTAGCGGGAGGGAGCTACAATGAGCAGTTCTTC. Its protein product is CASSILAGGSYNEQFF.

The chain couples TRBV12-5 to TRBJ2-7, with TRBD2 matching over 8 bases. V lost 0 bases to trimming and J lost 6 bases; unmatched junction nucleotides: 7. The CDR3 runs 15 residues. Germline V gene lookup returns CDR1 LGHNT and CDR2 FRNRAP. DNA for the CDR3: TGTGCTAGTGGTTTGGTAAAGTCAAGCGGGGGCGAGCAGTACTTC. The encoded protein is CASGLVKSSGGEQYF. Drawing the rest from reference TRBV12-5 and TRBJ2-7, the complete variable domain is DARVTQTPRHKVTEMGQEVTMRCQPILGHNTVFWYRQTMMQGLELLAYFRNRAPLDDSGMPKDRFSAEMPDATLATLKIQPSEPRDSAVYFCASGLVKSSGGEQYFGPGTRLTVT.

The chain links TRBV7-8 to TRBJ1-1, with D possibly being TRBD1 (5 bases). The CDR3 totals 17 residues. Germline values: CDR1 SGHVS, CDR2 FQNEAQ. The ends were cut back, 1 base at V and 1 base at J, with 16 bases in the middle. The CDR3 loop reads CASSLDHRDSQNTEAFF. In DNA form, the CDR3 reads TGTGCCAGCAGCTTAGACCACCGGGACTCACAGAACACTGAAGCTTTCTTT.

As to this clone: Other DNA sequences of this sample code for an identical CDR3. V and J are TRBV11-2 and TRBJ2-7; the D is unclear. The germline V gene encodes CDR1 SGHAT and CDR2 FQNNGV. V dropped 4 bases and J dropped 4 bases, with 5 bases sitting between them. The length of the CDR3 is 11 residues. The CDR3 here is CASSSWYEQYF. For the CDR3, the DNA is TGTGCCAGCAGCTCTTGGTACGAGCAGTACTTC.

The chain has TRBV19 and TRBJ2-7; D gene unclear. Germline V gene lookup returns CDR1 LNHDA and CDR2 SQIVND (reference sequence). There are 14 residues in the CDR3. V was shortened by 1 base and J by 4 bases, with 11 bases between the two germline ends. The DNA of the CDR3 is TGTGCCAGTAGTATAGGTGGAGCTTATTACGAGCAGTACTTC. Residues: CASSIGGAYYEQYF.

This chain links TRBV6-1 with TRBJ1-2; weak D call: TRBD1 (5 bases). The CDR3 length is 16 residues. Germline CDR1 reads MNHNS; CDR2 reads SASEGT. Trimming shortened V by 2 bases and J by 2 bases, and 15 bases separated the two germline ends. The CDR3 loop is CASSEKRLGENYGYTF. CDR3 in DNA: TGTGCCAGCAGTGAAAAGCGGCTAGGGGAGAACTATGGCTACACCTTC.

The CDR3 here is CASSYSGIGELFF. The CDR3 DNA is TGTGCCAGCAGTTACTCCGGGATCGGGGAGCTGTTTTTT. The chain joins TRBV6-5 to TRBJ2-2; maybe TRBD2 (5 bases). Germline-derived CDR1 and CDR2 are MNHEY and SVGAGI. The CDR3 is made up of 13 amino acids. V shed 0 bases and J shed 7 bases, with 6 bases lying between them.

This rearrangement joins TRBV5-4 to TRBJ2-1; possibly TRBD2 for D (5 bases). V was trimmed by 4 bases and J by 2 bases, leaving 19 bases between them. Germline V gene data show CDR1 as SGHNT and CDR2 as YYREEE (reference sequence). The CDR3 totals 17 residues. The CDR3 sequence: CASSLPAGGSPYNEQFF. Here the CDR3 DNA reads TGTGCCAGCAGCCTTCCCGCAGGTGGGAGCCCCTACAATGAGCAGTTCTTC.

This sequence joins TRBV11-2 and TRBJ2-2; D is unresolved. Germline V gene sequence: CDR1 SGHAT, CDR2 FQNNGV. CDR3 size: 14 residues. V was trimmed by 1 base and J by 6 bases, leaving 9 bases between them. CDR3 bases: TGTGCCAGCAGCTTAGTGTTAGTCGCCGGGGAGCTGTTTTTT. Its translation is CASSLVLVAGELFF.

This clone was seen a single time. V gene TRBV6-5 combines with J gene TRBJ2-3; D remains unclear. The CDR3 is 13 amino acids. Per the germline V gene, CDR1 is MNHEY and CDR2 is SVGAGI. Trimming took off 5 bases at V and 5 bases at J, with 11 bases between the two ends. CDR3: CASSTRFGDTQYF. CDR3 sequence (DNA): TGTGCCAGCAGTACCCGGTTTGGAGATACGCAGTATTTT.

The V call is TRBV5-4, the J call TRBJ2-6; perhaps TRBD2 as D (5 bases). V was pared by 0 bases and J by 0 bases, with 7 bases between. Germline lookup yields CDR1 SGHNT and CDR2 YYREEE (reference sequence). The CDR3 sequence is 16 residues long. CDR3 region: CASSLAEVSGANVLTF. As DNA, the CDR3 is TGTGCCAGCAGCTTGGCGGAGGTCTCTGGGGCCAACGTCCTGACTTTC.

The J gene is TRBJ2-1, the V gene TRBV7-2; TRBD2 aligns across 9 bases. This CDR3 contains 15 residues. Germline V gene lookup returns CDR1 SGHTA and CDR2 FQGNSA. V lost 5 bases, J lost 4 bases, and 6 bases stayed unmatched. For the CDR3, the DNA is TGTGCCAGCAGCCCCCGTACTAGCGGGTACAATGAGCAGTTCTTC. This translates into CASSPRTSGYNEQFF. The entire variable domain, with the rest obtained from reference TRBV7-2 and TRBJ2-1, is as follows: GAGVSQSPSNKVTEKGKDVELRCDPISGHTALYWYRQSLGQGLEFLIYFQGNSAPDKSGLPSDRFSAERTGGSVSTLTIQRTQQEDSAVYLCASSPRTSGYNEQFFGPGTRLTVL.

Of note for this clone: Other DNA sequences in the same sample also yield this CDR3. The chain employs TRBV4-2 and TRBJ2-7; 7 bases are shared with TRBD2. Germline CDR1 LGHNA, CDR2 YNFKEQ. V lost 1 base and J lost 5; bases outside the gene matches: 8. The length of the CDR3 is 15 residues. Written as DNA, the CDR3 is TGTGCCAGCAGCCAAGTCATCTCGGGGGGTAACGAGCAGTACTTC. This encodes CASSQVISGGNEQYF.

The J gene is TRBJ2-7, the V gene TRBV27; 10 bases fit TRBD2. The V segment lost 8 bases and the J segment 1 base; nucleotides outside the gene matches: 8. CDR3 length: 15 amino acids. The germline V gene has CDR1 MNHEY and CDR2 SMNVEV (reference sequence). The CDR3, as DNA: TGTGCCAGCCGGGGGGGACTAGCGCCATCCTACGAGCAGTACTTC. Translated, it gives CASRGGLAPSYEQYF.

This chain uses TRBV19 with TRBJ1-5; 10 nucleotides align to TRBD1. The CDR3 covers 14 residues. The germline V gene has CDR1 LNHDA and CDR2 SQIVND (reference sequence). V lost 3 bases and J lost 4; bases outside the gene matches: 0. The CDR3 region has the DNA TGTGCCAGTAGTATGGGACAGGGGAATCAGCCCCAGCATTTT. It is translated as CASSMGQGNQPQHF. The full variable domain, with the rest looked up from reference TRBV19 and TRBJ1-5, is DGGITQSPKYLFRKEGQNVTLSCEQNLNHDAMYWYRQDPGQGLRLIYYSQIVNDFQKGDIAEGYSVSREKKESFPLTVTSAQKNPTAFYLCASSMGQGNQPQHFGDGTRLSIL.

The chain is built from TRBV5-6 and TRBJ2-1; the D is unclear. Trimming took off 1 base at V and 0 bases at J, with 14 bases between the two ends. This CDR3 region has 17 residues. The germline CDR1 and CDR2 sequences are SGHDT and YYEEEE. CDR3 loop: CASSLLSRASSYNEQFF. CDR3 sequence (DNA): TGTGCCAGCAGCTTGCTGAGTCGGGCGAGCTCCTACAATGAGCAGTTCTTC. Full variable domain (missing parts from reference TRBV5-6 and TRBJ2-1): DAGVTQSPTHLIKTRGQQVTLRCSPKSGHDTVSWYQQALGQGPQFIFQYYEEEERQRGNFPDRFSGHQFPNYSSELNVNALLLGDSALYLCASSLLSRASSYNEQFFGPGTRLTVL.

The chain has TRBV7-9 and TRBJ2-5; 7 bases map to TRBD1. The CDR3 is 16 amino acids. Trimming cost V 5 bases and J 3 bases; bases outside gene matches: 12. Per germline, CDR1 SEHNR and CDR2 FQNEAQ (reference sequence). The CDR3 sequence: CASSATGPPTKETQYF. The CDR3 nucleotides are TGTGCCAGCAGCGCGACAGGGCCTCCCACTAAAGAGACCCAGTACTTC. Combining the CDR3 with reference TRBV7-9 and TRBJ2-5 gives the whole variable domain DTGVSQNPRHKITKRGQNVTFRCDPISEHNRLYWYRQTLGQGPEFLTYFQNEAQLEKSRLLSDRFSAERPKGSFSTLEIQRTEQGDSAMYLCASSATGPPTKETQYFGPGTRLLVL.

The chain uses TRBV13 and TRBJ1-5; no definite D call. Trimming pared 0 bases from V and 4 bases from J, leaving 7 bases between. Germline CDR1 reads PRHDT; CDR2 reads FYEKMQ (reference sequence). The CDR3 extends over 14 amino acids. The CDR3 is CASSLGHGNQPQHF. As DNA, the CDR3 is TGTGCCAGCAGCTTAGGCCACGGGAATCAGCCCCAGCATTTT.

This rearrangement joins TRBV28 to TRBJ2-7; 7 nucleotides align to TRBD1. CDR1 and CDR2 from the germline V gene are MDHEN and SYDVKM. The CDR3 totals 14 residues. The V segment lost 1 base and the J segment 7 bases; nucleotides outside the gene matches: 7. Here the CDR3 reads CASSLFRDSKEQYF. CDR3 sequence (DNA): TGTGCCAGCAGTTTATTCCGGGACAGTAAAGAGCAGTACTTC.

J is TRBJ2-3 and V is TRBV9; 9 bases are a match to TRBD2. J was trimmed by 0 bases and V by 2 bases; bases with no gene match: 1. CDR3 length: 15 amino acids. Germline assignment: CDR1 SGDLS and CDR2 YYNGEE. The CDR3 sequence is CASSVLAGSTDTQYF. The CDR3, as DNA: TGTGCCAGCAGCGTTCTAGCGGGAAGCACAGATACGCAGTATTTT.

The chain employs TRBV5-6 and TRBJ2-1; D ambiguous. The CDR3 covers 13 residues. V lost 2 bases, J lost 6 bases, and 9 bases lay in between. CDR1 and CDR2 (germline): SGHDT, YYEEEE. The CDR3 is CASSFQSVNEQFF. Here the CDR3 DNA reads TGTGCCAGCAGCTTCCAGAGCGTCAATGAGCAGTTCTTC.

The gene calls are TRBV6-5 and TRBJ2-1; 11 bases fit TRBD2. Germline trimming cut 6 bases from V and 12 bases from J; bases unmatched to any gene: 10. The germline V gene encodes CDR1 MNHEY and CDR2 SVGAGI. This CDR3 has 14 residues. CDR3 nucleotides: TGTGCCAGCAGGTCCACTAGCGGGAGCGACGCGCAGTTCTTC. The encoded protein is CASRSTSGSDAQFF.